This TCR beta chain was found in a study of blood T cell repertoires in COVID-19. Study-wide context: Samples taken during acute and convalescent COVID-19 were collected in the United States, Italy and Spain. PBMCs, B-cell-depleted T cells, or T cells provided the cDNA or gDNA that made up the material.

In the source study's methods: Nucleated cell counts were estimated from reference gene primer amplification. The assay was immunoSEQ multiplex PCR, and TCRdb's table has in-frame clones only and misses some. The V and J calls and clone size come from that table; D and trimming were worked out from the DNA. This sample has about 41,000 clones, with 80% to 90% found just once. The source of this sequence is a woman of 80 years or more with active or convalescent COVID-19. The sample taken for sequencing was peripheral blood.

The CDR3 loop is CASSVPTGNYGYTF. For the CDR3, the DNA is TGTGCCAGCAGCGTCCCTACCGGTAACTATGGCTACACCTTC. This chain joins TRBV6-6 and TRBJ1-2; D not certain. The length of the CDR3 is 14 residues. Trimming pared 6 bases from V and 1 base from J, leaving 12 bases between. Per germline, CDR1 MNHNY and CDR2 SVGAGI (reference sequence).